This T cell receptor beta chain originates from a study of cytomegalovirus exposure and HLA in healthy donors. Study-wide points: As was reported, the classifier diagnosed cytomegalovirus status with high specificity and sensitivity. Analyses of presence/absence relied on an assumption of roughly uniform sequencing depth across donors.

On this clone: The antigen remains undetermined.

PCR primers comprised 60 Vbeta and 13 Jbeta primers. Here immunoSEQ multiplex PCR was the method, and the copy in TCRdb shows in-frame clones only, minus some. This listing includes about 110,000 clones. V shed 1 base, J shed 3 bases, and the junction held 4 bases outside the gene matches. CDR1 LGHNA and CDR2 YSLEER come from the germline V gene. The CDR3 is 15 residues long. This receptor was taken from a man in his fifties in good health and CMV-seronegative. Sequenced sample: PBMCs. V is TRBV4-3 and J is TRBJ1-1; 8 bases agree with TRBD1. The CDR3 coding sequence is TGCGCCAGCAGCCAAGTCCGACAGGGGTACACTGAAGCTTTCTTT. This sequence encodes CASSQVRQGYTEAFF.